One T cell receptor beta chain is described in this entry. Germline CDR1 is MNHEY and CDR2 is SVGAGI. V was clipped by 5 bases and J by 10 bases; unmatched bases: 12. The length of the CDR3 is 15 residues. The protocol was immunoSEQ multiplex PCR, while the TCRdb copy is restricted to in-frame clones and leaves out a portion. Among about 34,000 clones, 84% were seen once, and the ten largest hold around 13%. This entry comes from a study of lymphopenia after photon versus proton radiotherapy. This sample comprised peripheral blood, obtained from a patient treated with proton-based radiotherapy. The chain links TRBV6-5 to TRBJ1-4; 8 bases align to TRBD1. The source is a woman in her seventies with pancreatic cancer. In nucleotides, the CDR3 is TGTGCCAGCAGTCAGACGACAGGGGTGGGGGGAAAACTGTTTTTT. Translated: CASSQTTGVGGKLFF.